A single sample is the source of the 27 T cell receptor beta chains below, sequenced in a study of cytomegalovirus exposure and HLA in healthy donors. 13 Jbeta primers and 60 Vbeta primers were used for the PCR. Assay used: immunoSEQ multiplex PCR; TCRdb lists only in-frame clones, some missing. The repertoire has approximately 160,000 clones, around 78% of them found once; the top ten carry roughly 1.4%. The sequencing sample was made of PBMCs. These receptors all come from a man aged 35 to 55 in good health and CMV-seronegative.

The chain has TRBV5-4 and TRBJ1-2, with unresolved D. The length of the CDR3 is 14 residues. Germline lookup yields CDR1 SGHNT and CDR2 YYREEE (reference sequence). Between the trimmed V and J ends, which lost 4 bases and 0 bases, there was a span of 10 bases. CDR3 protein: CASSPELANYGYTF. In nucleotides, the CDR3 is TGTGCCAGCAGCCCGGAGTTAGCTAACTATGGCTACACCTTC.

The chain has TRBV5-6 and TRBJ1-1; 7 bases agree with TRBD1. The CDR3 contains 13 residues. In germline, CDR1 is SGHDT, CDR2 YYEEEE. J lost 7 bases, V lost 5 bases, and 8 bases had no gene match. The CDR3 DNA is TGTGCCAGCAGGGTATACAGGGGTGATGAAGCTTTCTTT. Its translation: CASRVYRGDEAFF.

The V gene is TRBV6-5, the J gene TRBJ2-3; weak D call: TRBD2 (6 bases). Germline CDR1 MNHEY, CDR2 SVGAGI. There are 16 residues in the CDR3. Trimming took off 0 bases at V and 5 bases at J, with 15 bases between the two ends. CDR3 sequence reads: CASSYSEGVGRDTQYF. The CDR3 DNA is TGTGCCAGCAGTTACTCGGAGGGAGTGGGCAGAGATACGCAGTATTTT.

The chain combines TRBV7-2 with TRBJ2-5; D is perhaps TRBD1 (6 bases). Trimming stripped 1 base from V and 2 bases from J, with 11 bases between. Germline CDR1 reads SGHTA; CDR2 reads FQGNSA. CDR3 length: 15 residues. The CDR3, as DNA: TGTGCCAGCAGCTTAGGGGGGACAACGCAAGAGACCCAGTACTTC. Protein: CASSLGGTTQETQYF. Drawing the rest from reference TRBV7-2 and TRBJ2-5, the complete variable domain is GAGVSQSPSNKVTEKGKDVELRCDPISGHTALYWYRQSLGQGLEFLIYFQGNSAPDKSGLPSDRFSAERTGGSVSTLTIQRTQQEDSAVYLCASSLGGTTQETQYFGPGTRLLVL.

The J gene is TRBJ2-4, the V gene TRBV2, with a weak D call TRBD1 (6 bases). The CDR3 is 17 residues long. Trimming shortened V by 4 bases and J by 0 bases, and 16 bases separated the two germline ends. CDR1 and CDR2 from the germline V gene are SNHLY and FYNNEI. CDR3 coding DNA: TGTGCCAGCAGTGGGGGGCAGGCCAACCTAGCCAAAAACATTCAGTACTTC. Translated, it gives CASSGGQANLAKNIQYF.

V usage is TRBV4-2 and J usage is TRBJ1-2; weak D call: TRBD1 (5 bases). Trimming removed 4 bases from V and 7 bases from J, with 19 bases in between. The germline V gene encodes CDR1 LGHNA and CDR2 YNFKEQ. The CDR3 is 15 residues long. Here the CDR3 DNA reads TGTGCCAGCAGCCCAGAGGGGTGGGAGAGCGCTGGCTACACCTTC. Translating gives CASSPEGWESAGYTF.

The CDR3 spells CASSVSTSIPGELFF. DNA of the CDR3: TGTGCCAGCAGCGTATCCACCAGTATACCCGGGGAGCTGTTTTTT. The rearrangement uses TRBV9 and TRBJ2-2; D gene uncertain. Germline values: CDR1 SGDLS, CDR2 YYNGEE. The CDR3 sequence is 15 residues long. V was clipped by 1 base and J by 6 bases, with 13 bases between them.

This chain links TRBV7-9 with TRBJ1-1; weak D call: TRBD1 (5 bases). The CDR3 consists of 13 residues. Germline V gene sequence: CDR1 SEHNR, CDR2 FQNEAQ (reference sequence). V was clipped by 5 bases and J by 1 base, with 8 bases between them. In DNA form, the CDR3 reads TGTGCCAGCAGCGAAAGGGGGAACACTGAAGCTTTCTTT. As protein: CASSERGNTEAFF.

The chain is built from TRBV11-2 and TRBJ2-7; maybe TRBD2 (6 bases). The germline V gene has CDR1 SGHAT and CDR2 FQNNGV. The CDR3 loop spans 13 amino acids. V gave up 5 bases and J gave up 7 bases, with 15 bases separating them. The CDR3 reads CASSTQTAGEQYF. For the CDR3, the DNA is TGTGCCAGCAGCACCCAGACGGCGGGGGAGCAGTACTTC.

For the CDR3, the DNA is TGCGCCAGCAGTGTCCCCTTTTATAACTATGGCTACACCTTC. Residues: CASSVPFYNYGYTF. This rearrangement joins TRBV10-1 to TRBJ1-2; D is undetermined. V lost 4 bases and J 1 base, leaving 10 bases between the germline ends. The CDR3 spans 14 residues. Germline lookup yields CDR1 WNHNN and CDR2 SYGVQD (reference sequence).

This clone was seen only once. This chain connects TRBV27 to TRBJ1-2, with 12 bases lining up with TRBD1. Germline loops: CDR1 MNHEY, CDR2 SMNVEV (reference sequence). V dropped 0 bases and J dropped 6; count of bases not matched to a gene: 8. This CDR3 has 17 amino acids. Here the CDR3 reads CASSLSVGGQGADGYTF. CDR3 coding DNA: TGTGCCAGCAGTTTATCCGTGGGGGGACAGGGGGCTGATGGCTACACCTTC.

The chain carries TRBV6-5 and TRBJ1-2, with 9 positions matching TRBD1. The CDR3 consists of 16 residues. Trimming took 4 bases from V and 4 from J; bases not matched to a gene: 10. CDR1 MNHEY and CDR2 SVGAGI come from the germline V gene. The CDR3 DNA follows: TGTGCCAGCAGTTCCCAGGGGACAGGGATCGCCTATGGCTACACCTTC. Residues: CASSSQGTGIAYGYTF.

V usage is TRBV7-3 and J usage is TRBJ2-1; 7 bases agree with TRBD2. J gave up 5 bases and V 4 bases, and 2 bases lay outside the gene matches. Germline assignment: CDR1 SGHTA and CDR2 FQGTGA. There are 13 residues in the CDR3. CDR3 DNA: TGTGCCAGCAGCTGGGACTACAACAATGAGCAGTTCTTC. This gives the protein CASSWDYNNEQFF.

The genes are TRBV7-9 and TRBJ2-5; TRBD1 matches at 10 bases. The V gene's germline CDR1 is SEHNR and CDR2 FQNEAQ (reference sequence). This CDR3 comprises 17 residues. Germline trimming cut 5 bases from V and 1 base from J; bases unmatched to any gene: 10. DNA for the CDR3: TGTGCCAGCAGCCCAGCAATGGGACAGGGGTCCCAAGAGACCCAGTACTTC. Residues: CASSPAMGQGSQETQYF. The full variable domain, completed using reference TRBV7-9 and TRBJ2-5, is DTGVSQNPRHKITKRGQNVTFRCDPISEHNRLYWYRQTLGQGPEFLTYFQNEAQLEKSRLLSDRFSAERPKGSFSTLEIQRTEQGDSAMYLCASSPAMGQGSQETQYFGPGTRLLVL.

V usage is TRBV21-1 and J usage is TRBJ2-3; TRBD2 is the table's D call, not checked against the DNA. TRBV21-1 is described as a pseudogene. The length of the CDR3 is 19 residues. The CDR3 reads CASSKVWDGLAGCTDTQYF. The CDR3 DNA reads as TGTGCCAGCAGCAAAGTCTGGGATGGACTAGCGGGTTGCACAGATACGCAGTATTTT.

This chain connects TRBV27 to TRBJ2-5; D might be TRBD1 (6 bases). The DNA matches TRBJ2-7 better at its end, which makes the J call doubtful. This CDR3 is 14 amino acids long. Germline values: CDR1 MNHEY, CDR2 SMNVEV (reference sequence). CDR3 amino acids: CASSFRDNSYEQYF. The CDR3 DNA reads as TGTGCCAGCAGTTTTCGGGACAACTCCTACGAGCAGTACTTC.

CDR3: CASSHQSGNTIYF. The CDR3 DNA follows: TGTGCCAGCAGTCATCAATCTGGAAACACCATATATTTT. The rearrangement joins TRBV2 to TRBJ1-3; D uncertain. V was shortened by 5 bases and J by 1 base, with 6 bases between the two germline ends. This CDR3 contains 13 residues. CDR1 and CDR2 from the germline V gene are SNHLY and FYNNEI.

This chain links TRBV6-5 with TRBJ1-2, with D unclear. CDR1 is MNHEY, CDR2 SVGAGI, per germline. Trimming stripped 0 bases from V and 2 bases from J, with 7 bases between. The CDR3 is 14 amino acids. This chain's CDR3 is CASSYSAGNYGYTF. The CDR3, as DNA: TGTGCCAGCAGTTACTCTGCCGGGAACTATGGCTACACCTTC.

V gene TRBV7-8 combines with J gene TRBJ2-7, with 8 bases that match TRBD1. With V trimmed by 5 bases and J by 7 bases, 10 bases remained unmatched. The length of the CDR3 is 14 residues. In germline, CDR1 is SGHVS, CDR2 FQNEAQ. The CDR3 DNA sequence: TGTGCCAGCAGCCCAAGGGACAGGTCTAAAGAGCAGTACTTC. Protein sequence: CASSPRDRSKEQYF. The complete variable domain, with remaining parts taken from reference TRBV7-8 and TRBJ2-7, reads GAGVSQSPRYKVAKRGQDVALRCDPISGHVSLFWYQQALGQGPEFLTYFQNEAQLDKSGLPSDRFFAERPEGSVSTLKIQRTQQEDSAVYLCASSPRDRSKEQYFGPGTRLTVT.

This chain uses TRBV9 with TRBJ2-2; 7 nucleotides line up with TRBD2. Germline CDR1 is SGDLS and CDR2 is YYNGEE. This CDR3 comprises 16 residues. V lost 0 bases, J lost 1 base, and 3 bases stayed unmatched. The CDR3 nucleotides read TGTGCCAGCAGCGTAGCTCAGCGGGAGAACACCGGGGAGCTGTTTTTT. It encodes CASSVAQRENTGELFF.

A single count supports this clone. Written as DNA, the CDR3 is TGTGCCAGCAGCTTGGCCCCCTTGGGCTACACCTTC. Amino acids: CASSLAPLGYTF. The chain joins TRBV5-6 to TRBJ1-2; D is uncertain. The germline V and J ends were trimmed by 0 bases and 8 bases, with 8 bases remaining between them. CDR1 SGHDT and CDR2 YYEEEE come from the germline V gene. CDR3 length: 12 amino acids.

This chain uses TRBV7-3 with TRBJ2-1, with 9 bases aligning to TRBD2. CDR1 and CDR2 (germline): SGHTA, FQGTGA. This CDR3 has 15 residues. V lost 2 bases and J lost 13; bases outside the gene matches: 12. The CDR3: CASSLFAGGLEPQFF. CDR3 bases: TGTGCCAGCAGCTTATTTGCGGGAGGGCTGGAGCCACAGTTCTTC.

In DNA form, the CDR3 reads TGTGCCAGCAGTCCCCCCGGTTATGGCTACACCTTC. Residues: CASSPPGYGYTF. The V and J genes are TRBV28 and TRBJ1-2; no clear D. The CDR3 runs 12 residues. The V gene lost 5 bases and the J gene lost 5 bases, with 9 bases spanning the gap. CDR1 is MDHEN, CDR2 SYDVKM, per germline.

This clone was recorded a few times. CDR3 sequence (DNA): TGTGCCAGCAGCTCCGGACAGGGACCCTACGAGCAGTACTTC. Translation: CASSSGQGPYEQYF. This rearrangement joins TRBV6-6 to TRBJ2-7, with TRBD1 matching over 8 bases. From germline, CDR1 is MNHNY and CDR2 SVGAGI (reference sequence). V shed 6 bases and J 2 bases; nucleotides not matched to a gene: 6. This CDR3 comprises 14 residues.

This clone appeared a single time. The same CDR3 is also encoded by other DNA sequences in this sample. This sequence joins TRBV30 and TRBJ2-3; TRBD2 aligns across 10 bases. The V gene's germline CDR1 is GTSNPN and CDR2 SVGIG (reference sequence). V shed 4 bases, J shed 2 bases, and the junction held 3 bases outside the gene matches. CDR3 size: 14 residues. CDR3 sequence reads: CAWNLAGATDTQYF. Here the CDR3 DNA reads TGTGCCTGGAACCTAGCGGGAGCCACAGATACGCAGTATTTT.

The CDR3 nucleotides read TGTGCCAGCAGTTCCTCAGGGTCTAGCGGCACAGATACGCAGTATTTT. It codes for CASSSSGSSGTDTQYF. The chain links TRBV2 to TRBJ2-3; weak D call: TRBD2 (6 bases). CDR1 and CDR2 (germline): SNHLY, FYNNEI. The CDR3 runs to 16 residues. The ends were cut back, 5 bases at V and 1 base at J, with 16 bases in the middle.

The chain recombines TRBV5-6 with TRBJ1-5, with D maybe TRBD1 (6 bases). The CDR3 loop spans 15 amino acids. The germline V and J ends were trimmed by 1 base and 0 bases, with 8 bases remaining between them. CDR1 SGHDT and CDR2 YYEEEE come from the germline V gene. This CDR3 reads CASSLQGHSNQPQHF. CDR3 in DNA: TGTGCCAGCAGCTTGCAGGGGCATAGCAATCAGCCCCAGCATTTT.